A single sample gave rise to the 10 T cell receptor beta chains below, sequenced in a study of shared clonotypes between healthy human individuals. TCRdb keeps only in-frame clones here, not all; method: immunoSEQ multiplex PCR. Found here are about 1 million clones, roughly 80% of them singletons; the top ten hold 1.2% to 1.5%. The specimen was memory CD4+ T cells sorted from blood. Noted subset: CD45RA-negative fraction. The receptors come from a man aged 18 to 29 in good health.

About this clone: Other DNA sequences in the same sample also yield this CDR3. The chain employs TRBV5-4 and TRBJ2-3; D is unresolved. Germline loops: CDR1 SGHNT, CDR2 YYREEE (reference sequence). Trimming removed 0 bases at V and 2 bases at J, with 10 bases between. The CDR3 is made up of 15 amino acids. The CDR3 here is CASSLGGGTTDTQYF. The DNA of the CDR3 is TGTGCCAGCAGCTTGGGAGGCGGAACCACAGATACGCAGTATTTT.

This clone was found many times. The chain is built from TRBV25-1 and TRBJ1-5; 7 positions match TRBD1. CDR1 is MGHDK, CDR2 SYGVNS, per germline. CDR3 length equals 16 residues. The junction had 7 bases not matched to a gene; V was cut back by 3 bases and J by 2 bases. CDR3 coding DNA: TGTGCCAGCAGTGACGGGCAGGGGGGACGCAATCAGCCCCAGCATTTT. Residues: CASSDGQGGRNQPQHF.

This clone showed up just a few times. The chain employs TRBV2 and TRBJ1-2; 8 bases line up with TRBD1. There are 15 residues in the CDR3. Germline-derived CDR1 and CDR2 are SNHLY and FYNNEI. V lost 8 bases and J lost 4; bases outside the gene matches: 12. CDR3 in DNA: TGTGCCAGCGAAGAAGCGGACAGGGAGAGCTATGGCTACACCTTC. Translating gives CASEEADRESYGYTF.

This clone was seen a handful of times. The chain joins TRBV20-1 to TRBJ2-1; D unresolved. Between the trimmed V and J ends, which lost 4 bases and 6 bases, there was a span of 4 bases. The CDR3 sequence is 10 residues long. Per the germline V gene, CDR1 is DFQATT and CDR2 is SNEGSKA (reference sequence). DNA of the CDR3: TGCAGTGCTAAATCCAATGAGCAGTTCTTC. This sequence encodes CSAKSNEQFF.

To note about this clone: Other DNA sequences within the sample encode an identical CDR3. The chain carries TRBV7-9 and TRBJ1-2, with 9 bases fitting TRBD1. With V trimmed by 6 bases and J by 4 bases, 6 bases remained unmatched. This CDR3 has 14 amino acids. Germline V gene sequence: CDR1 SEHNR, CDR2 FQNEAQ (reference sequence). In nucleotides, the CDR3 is TGTGCCAGCAGTTTACAGGGGGCTGGCTATGGCTACACCTTC. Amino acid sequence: CASSLQGAGYGYTF.

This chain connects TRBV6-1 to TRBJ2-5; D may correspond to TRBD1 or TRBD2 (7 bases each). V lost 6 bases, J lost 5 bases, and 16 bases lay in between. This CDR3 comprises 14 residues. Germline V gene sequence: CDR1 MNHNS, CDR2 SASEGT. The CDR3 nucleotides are TGTGCCAGCAGGAGACAGGGAGGGGTGGAGACCCAGTACTTC. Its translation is CASRRQGGVETQYF.

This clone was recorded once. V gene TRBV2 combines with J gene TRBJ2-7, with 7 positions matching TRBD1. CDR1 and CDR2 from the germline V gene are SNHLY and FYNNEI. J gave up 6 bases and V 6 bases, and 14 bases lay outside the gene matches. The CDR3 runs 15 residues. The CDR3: CASRTTGRSPREQYF. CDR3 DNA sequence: TGTGCCAGCAGGACGACAGGGAGAAGTCCCCGCGAGCAGTACTTC.

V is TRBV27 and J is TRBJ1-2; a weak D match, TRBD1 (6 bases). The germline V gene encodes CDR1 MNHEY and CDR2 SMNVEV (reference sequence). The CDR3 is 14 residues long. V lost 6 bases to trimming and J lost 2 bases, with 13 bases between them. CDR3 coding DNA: TGTGCCAGCAGCCATAACGGACAGAACTATGGCTACACCTTC. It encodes CASSHNGQNYGYTF.

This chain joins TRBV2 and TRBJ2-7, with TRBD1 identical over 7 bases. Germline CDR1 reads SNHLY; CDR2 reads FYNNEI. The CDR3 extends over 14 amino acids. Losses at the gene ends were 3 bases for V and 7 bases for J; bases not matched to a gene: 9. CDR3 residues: CASSDRTGAGEQYF. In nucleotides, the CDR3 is TGTGCCAGCAGTGACCGAACAGGGGCGGGTGAGCAGTACTTC.

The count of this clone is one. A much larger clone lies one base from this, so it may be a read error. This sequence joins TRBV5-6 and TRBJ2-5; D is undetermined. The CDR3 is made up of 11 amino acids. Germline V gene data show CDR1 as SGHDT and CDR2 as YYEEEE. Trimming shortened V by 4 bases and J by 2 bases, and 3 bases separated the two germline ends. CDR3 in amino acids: CASSIQETQYF. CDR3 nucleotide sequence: TGTGCCAGCAGCATACAAGAGACCCAGTACTTC. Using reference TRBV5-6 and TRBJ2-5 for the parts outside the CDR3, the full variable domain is DAGVTQSPTHLIKTRGQQVTLRCSPKSGHDTVSWYQQALGQGPQFIFQYYEEEERQRGNFPDRFSGHQFPNYSSELNVNALLLGDSALYLCASSIQETQYFGPGTRLLVL.